This entry concerns a single TCR beta chain. The data were taken from a study of T cell responses to AZD1222 COVID-19 vaccine. Trimming shortened V by 3 bases and J by 3 bases, and 8 bases separated the two germline ends. This CDR3 is 13 amino acids long. Germline V gives CDR1 LGHNT, CDR2 FRNRAP. Clones were sequenced by immunoSEQ multiplex PCR, and TCRdb holds only the in-frame ones, with some missing. This table has about 60,000 clones, approximately 80% appearing once. This sequence originates from an adult who received the AZD1222 COVID-19 vaccine. The sample consisted of peripheral blood, taken 28 days after the second AZD1222 dose. The chain has TRBV12-5 and TRBJ1-2; D is uncertain. The CDR3 nucleotides are TGTGCTAGTGGTTTAAGGGCTGACTATGGCTACACCTTC. The encoded protein is CASGLRADYGYTF.